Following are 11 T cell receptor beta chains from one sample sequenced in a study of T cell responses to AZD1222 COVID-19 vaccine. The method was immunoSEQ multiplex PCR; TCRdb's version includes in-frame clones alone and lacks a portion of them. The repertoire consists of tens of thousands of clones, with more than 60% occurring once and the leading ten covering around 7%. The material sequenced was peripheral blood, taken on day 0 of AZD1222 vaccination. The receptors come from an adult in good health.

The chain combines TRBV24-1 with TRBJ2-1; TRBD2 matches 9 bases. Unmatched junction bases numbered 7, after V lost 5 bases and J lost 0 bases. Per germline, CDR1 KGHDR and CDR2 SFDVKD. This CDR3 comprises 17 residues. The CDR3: CATSGSGRASSYNEQFF. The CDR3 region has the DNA TGTGCCACCAGTGGTAGCGGGAGAGCCAGCTCCTACAATGAGCAGTTCTTC.

The DNA of the CDR3 is TGTGCCAGCAGCCAAGGTATAGGGGAGAATTCACCCCTCCACTTT. Translating gives CASSQGIGENSPLHF. The chain joins TRBV3-1 (or the pseudogene TRBV3-2) to TRBJ1-6, with a tentative D call TRBD1 (5 bases). This CDR3 is 15 amino acids long. Germline lookup yields CDR1 LGHDT and CDR2 YNNKEL (reference sequence). Deletions cut 1 base from V and 7 bases from J, with 11 bases between.

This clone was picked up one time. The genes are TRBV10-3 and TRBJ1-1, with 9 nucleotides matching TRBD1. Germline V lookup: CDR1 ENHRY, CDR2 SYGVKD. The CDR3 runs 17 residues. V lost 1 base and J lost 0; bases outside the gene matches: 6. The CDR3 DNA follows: TGTGCCATCAGTGAGTGGGGACAGGGAGCCATGAACACTGAAGCTTTCTTT. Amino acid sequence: CAISEWGQGAMNTEAFF.

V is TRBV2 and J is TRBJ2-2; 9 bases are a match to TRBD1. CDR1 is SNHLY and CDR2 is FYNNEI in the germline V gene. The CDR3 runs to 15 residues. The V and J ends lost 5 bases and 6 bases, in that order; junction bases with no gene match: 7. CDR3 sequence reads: CASSPGQGRAGELFF. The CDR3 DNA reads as TGTGCCAGCAGTCCCGGACAGGGGAGGGCCGGGGAGCTGTTTTTT.

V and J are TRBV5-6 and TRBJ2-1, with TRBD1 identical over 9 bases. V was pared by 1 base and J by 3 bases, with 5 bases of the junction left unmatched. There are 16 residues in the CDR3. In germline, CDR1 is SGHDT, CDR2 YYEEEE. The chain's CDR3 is CASSLYGTGSYNEQFF. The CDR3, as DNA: TGTGCCAGCAGCTTGTACGGGACAGGGAGCTACAATGAGCAGTTCTTC.

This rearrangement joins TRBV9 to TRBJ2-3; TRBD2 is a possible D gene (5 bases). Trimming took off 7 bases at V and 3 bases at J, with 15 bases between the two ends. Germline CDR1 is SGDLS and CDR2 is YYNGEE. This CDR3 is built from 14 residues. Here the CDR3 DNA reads TGTGCCAGCTCCAGGACGGGGAGAACAGATACGCAGTATTTT. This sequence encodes CASSRTGRTDTQYF.

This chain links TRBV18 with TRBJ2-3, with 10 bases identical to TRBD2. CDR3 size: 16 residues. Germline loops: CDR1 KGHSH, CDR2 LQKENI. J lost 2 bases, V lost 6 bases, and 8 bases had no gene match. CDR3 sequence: CASSRGTSAFTDTQYF. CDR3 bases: TGTGCCAGCTCGCGAGGGACTAGCGCCTTCACAGATACGCAGTATTTT.

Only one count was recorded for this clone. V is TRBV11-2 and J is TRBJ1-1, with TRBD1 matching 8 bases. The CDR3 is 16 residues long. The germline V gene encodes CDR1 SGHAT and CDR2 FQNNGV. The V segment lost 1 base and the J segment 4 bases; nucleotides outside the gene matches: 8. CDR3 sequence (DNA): TGTGCCAGCAGCTTAGTCCGGACAGGGCGATCCACTGAAGCTTTCTTT. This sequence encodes CASSLVRTGRSTEAFF.

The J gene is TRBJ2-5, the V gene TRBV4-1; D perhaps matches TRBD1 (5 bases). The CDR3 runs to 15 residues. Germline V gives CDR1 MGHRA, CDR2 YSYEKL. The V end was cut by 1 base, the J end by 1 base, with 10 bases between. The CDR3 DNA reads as TGCGCCAGCAGCCAAGTTTACAGGAGCCAAGAGACCCAGTACTTC. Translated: CASSQVYRSQETQYF.

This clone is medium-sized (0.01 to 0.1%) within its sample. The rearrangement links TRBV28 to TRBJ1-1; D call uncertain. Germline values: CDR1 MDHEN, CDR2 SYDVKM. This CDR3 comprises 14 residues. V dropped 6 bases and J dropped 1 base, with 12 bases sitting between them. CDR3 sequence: CASRTPMGNTEAFF. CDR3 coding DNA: TGTGCCAGCAGGACTCCCATGGGGAACACTGAAGCTTTCTTT.

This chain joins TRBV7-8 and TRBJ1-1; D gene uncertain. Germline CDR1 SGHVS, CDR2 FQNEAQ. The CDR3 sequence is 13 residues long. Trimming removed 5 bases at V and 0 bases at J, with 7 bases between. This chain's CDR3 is CASSPRLNTEAFF. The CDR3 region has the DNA TGTGCCAGCAGCCCCCGCCTGAACACTGAAGCTTTCTTT.